These 22 T cell receptor beta chains share one sample of origin, sequenced in a study of T-cell memory formation after mild COVID-19. TCRdb re-derived calls from the 5' RACE reads in MiXCR, one entry per CDR3 protein. The data show under 650,000 distinct CDR3 sequences, about 20% seen once. The sample was PBMCs or a T cell subset sorted from them (not recorded which). These receptors were taken from an adult woman who had mild COVID-19 (a few samples of this study predate the infection). Cell type and time point are not known.

This chain uses TRBV13 with TRBJ1-2, with 8 bases lining up with TRBD1. The germline gives CDR1 PRHDT, CDR2 FYEKMQ (reference sequence). The CDR3 is made up of 15 amino acids. The V segment lost 3 bases and the J segment 3 bases; nucleotides outside the gene matches: 6. CDR3 DNA sequence: TGTGCCAGCAGCTTCAGGGGGCGAAGTGACTATGGCTACACCTTC. Protein product: CASSFRGRSDYGYTF.

In its sample, this clonotype was seen a few times. The chain combines TRBV29-1 with TRBJ2-2, with D possibly called TRBD1 or TRBD2 (5 bases each). V shed 4 bases and J shed 8 bases, with 14 bases lying between them. The CDR3 consists of 13 residues. CDR1 is SQVTM and CDR2 is ANQGSEA in the germline V gene. The CDR3 loop reads CSVGQNRRGELFF. The CDR3 nucleotides are TGCAGCGTTGGACAAAACAGGAGGGGGGAGCTGTTTTTT.

This clonotype came up a few times. The chain has TRBV5-1 and TRBJ1-5; D not certain. CDR3 length equals 16 residues. The germline V gene has CDR1 SGHRS and CDR2 YFSETQ. V lost 2 bases to trimming and J lost 0 bases, with 12 bases between them. The CDR3 region is CASSLGPNLSNQPQHF. The CDR3 DNA follows: TGCGCCAGCAGCTTAGGGCCGAACCTTAGCAATCAGCCCCAGCATTTT. Using reference TRBV5-1 and TRBJ1-5 for the parts outside the CDR3, the full variable domain is KAGVTQTPRYLIKTRGQQVTLSCSPISGHRSVSWYQQTPGQGLQFLFEYFSETQRNKGNFPGRFSGRQFSNSRSEMNVSTLELGDSALYLCASSLGPNLSNQPQHFGDGTRLSIL.

The chain has TRBV4-1 and TRBJ2-7; TRBD1 agrees at 8 bases. Germline V CDR1 and CDR2: MGHRA, YSYEKL. CDR3 length: 17 residues. The J segment lost 1 base and the V segment lost 1 base, leaving 9 bases of the junction unmatched. The CDR3 nucleotides read TGCGCCAGCAGCCAAGCCCCCGGACAGGGTTCATCCTACGAGCAGTACTTC. Amino acids: CASSQAPGQGSSYEQYF.

The chain joins TRBV11-2 to TRBJ1-2, with TRBD1 identical over 8 bases. The CDR3 has 13 amino acids. In germline, CDR1 is SGHAT, CDR2 FQNNGV. V lost 5 bases, J lost 9 bases, and 8 bases stayed unmatched. CDR3 in DNA: TGTGCCAGCAGCGCCGGACAGGGAAACAGCTACACCTTC. As protein: CASSAGQGNSYTF.

A few counts support this clonotype. The gene calls are TRBV5-6 and TRBJ1-1; D unresolved. The CDR3 is 15 residues long. The V end was cut by 6 bases, the J end by 0 bases, with 15 bases between. CDR1 SGHDT and CDR2 YYEEEE come from the germline V gene. The CDR3 region is CASNFRRAVNTEAFF. The CDR3 DNA sequence: TGTGCCAGCAATTTTCGACGGGCGGTGAACACTGAAGCTTTCTTT.

This clonotype was seen only a few times. The V gene is TRBV20-1, the J gene TRBJ2-1; TRBD2 aligns across 10 bases. The CDR3 is 15 amino acids. The V segment lost 3 bases and the J segment 8 bases; nucleotides outside the gene matches: 10. Germline lookup yields CDR1 DFQATT and CDR2 SNEGSKA (reference sequence). The chain's CDR3 is CSASPSSGGGYEQFF. CDR3 sequence (DNA): TGCAGTGCTAGCCCCTCTAGCGGGGGCGGGTATGAGCAGTTCTTC.

This sequence joins TRBV29-1 and TRBJ2-2; D gene uncertain. Per the germline V gene, CDR1 is SQVTM and CDR2 is ANQGSEA. This CDR3 is 13 amino acids long. V was trimmed by 3 bases and J by 2 bases, leaving 7 bases between them. The CDR3, as DNA: TGCAGCGTTGAGCCCGTAAACACCGGGGAGCTGTTTTTT. It is translated as CSVEPVNTGELFF.

The rearrangement uses TRBV13 and TRBJ2-1; possibly TRBD2 for D (6 bases). Trimming took off 4 bases at V and 7 bases at J, with 14 bases between the two ends. The CDR3 length is 14 residues. CDR1 and CDR2 (germline): PRHDT, FYEKMQ (reference sequence). The CDR3 DNA is TGTGCCAGCAGCTCCTGGGACTTCCTAAATGAGCAGTTCTTC. Encoded protein: CASSSWDFLNEQFF.

This clonotype was counted between two and nine times. The chain has TRBV12-3 or TRBV12-4 and TRBJ2-5; TRBD1 matches at 10 bases. The CDR3 has 15 amino acids. J gave up 0 bases and V 5 bases, and 3 bases lay outside the gene matches. CDR3 nucleotides: TGTGCCAGCAGTAGACAGGGGGCTTACCAAGAGACCCAGTACTTC. Its translation: CASSRQGAYQETQYF.

CDR3 protein: CASKRTDPGPGELFF. Written as DNA, the CDR3 is TGTGCCAGCAAGCGGACCGACCCCGGCCCCGGGGAGCTGTTTTTT. This chain links TRBV6-1 with TRBJ2-2; D possibly corresponds to TRBD2 (5 bases). Between the trimmed V and J ends, which lost 7 bases and 6 bases, there was a span of 18 bases. Looked up from germline, CDR1 is MNHNS and CDR2 is SASEGT. The CDR3 is made up of 15 amino acids.

The chain has TRBV4-1 and TRBJ2-3, with 7 nucleotides matching TRBD1. With 2 bases clipped from V and 4 bases from J, the junction kept 9 bases outside the gene matches. Germline V CDR1 and CDR2: MGHRA, YSYEKL. The CDR3 consists of 16 residues. The CDR3 protein is CASSQPGQSSADTQYF. The DNA of the CDR3 is TGCGCCAGCAGCCAACCGGGACAGTCTTCAGCAGATACGCAGTATTTT.

The chain uses TRBV25-1 and TRBJ2-1; D ambiguous. The V gene lost 2 bases and the J gene lost 0 bases, with 8 bases spanning the gap. The germline gives CDR1 MGHDK, CDR2 SYGVNS. The CDR3 is made up of 15 amino acids. This chain's CDR3 is CASSEVGSSYNEQFF. CDR3 DNA sequence: TGTGCCAGCAGTGAAGTCGGAAGCTCCTACAATGAGCAGTTCTTC.

Only a few counts were recorded for this clonotype. V gene TRBV11-2 combines with J gene TRBJ2-5; possible D gene TRBD1, 5 bases. This CDR3 has 17 amino acids. Germline assignment: CDR1 SGHAT and CDR2 FQNNGV. The V and J ends lost 1 base and 2 bases respectively, with 17 bases between them. The CDR3 loop reads CASSLGRGRANQETQYF. The CDR3 coding sequence is TGTGCCAGCAGCTTAGGTCGAGGCAGGGCAAATCAAGAGACCCAGTACTTC.

V is TRBV20-1 and J is TRBJ2-1, with D perhaps matching TRBD2 (6 bases). Deletions cut 4 bases from V and 5 bases from J, with 12 bases between. The germline V gene has CDR1 DFQATT and CDR2 SNEGSKA (reference sequence). The CDR3 has 13 residues. The CDR3 here is CSATWDFNNEQFF. In DNA, the CDR3 is TGCAGTGCTACCTGGGACTTTAACAATGAGCAGTTCTTC.

This clonotype was seen a few times. The chain links TRBV5-1 to TRBJ2-3; 11 nucleotides align to TRBD1. V lost 4 bases and J lost 4; bases outside the gene matches: 2. CDR3 length: 14 residues. The germline V gene encodes CDR1 SGHRS and CDR2 YFSETQ. As DNA, the CDR3 is TGCGCCAGCAGCGTGGGACAGGGGGCAGATACGCAGTATTTT. This translates into CASSVGQGADTQYF.

This clonotype was seen more than once but under ten times. The chain combines TRBV5-4 with TRBJ2-5; weak D call: TRBD2 (6 bases). Trimming removed 0 bases from V and 2 bases from J, with 17 bases in between. Germline CDR1 is SGHNT and CDR2 is YYREEE (reference sequence). CDR3 length equals 17 residues. The CDR3 nucleotides are TGTGCCAGCAGCTTGGAGGGGCACGGTAGCGGACAAGAGACCCAGTACTTC. This codes for CASSLEGHGSGQETQYF.

This chain joins TRBV2 and TRBJ1-1; D unresolved. The germline CDR1 and CDR2 sequences are SNHLY and FYNNEI. The CDR3 is 15 residues long. The V end lost 2 bases, the J end lost 2 bases, and 12 bases lay between the germline ends. In DNA, the CDR3 is TGTGCCAGCAGTGAACGGGTGGGAGGTAACACTGAAGCTTTCTTT. Protein: CASSERVGGNTEAFF.

This clonotype has just a few counts. J is TRBJ1-3 and V is TRBV27, with TRBD1 identical over 7 bases. This CDR3 is built from 20 residues. In germline, CDR1 is MNHEY, CDR2 SMNVEV (reference sequence). After removal of 3 bases from V and 0 bases from J, the junction contained 17 bases not matched to a gene. In nucleotides, the CDR3 is TGTGCCAGCAGTTTCTGGCACAGGGGAGCCTACTATTACTCTGGAAACACCATATATTTT. Residues: CASSFWHRGAYYYSGNTIYF.

The chain recombines TRBV2 with TRBJ1-6; D remains ambiguous. CDR3 length: 13 amino acids. V shed 8 bases and J shed 4 bases, with 9 bases lying between them. Germline CDR1 is SNHLY and CDR2 is FYNNEI. The CDR3 sequence is CASDDGYNSPLHF. CDR3 DNA: TGTGCCAGCGATGACGGATATAATTCACCCCTCCACTTT.

This chain joins TRBV10-3 and TRBJ2-7, with TRBD1 matching over 8 bases. CDR1 is ENHRY and CDR2 is SYGVKD in the germline V gene. The junction had 13 bases not matched to a gene; V was cut back by 10 bases and J by 5 bases. This CDR3 has 14 amino acids. CDR3: CANPSGTGRHEQYF. CDR3 coding DNA: TGTGCCAACCCATCCGGGACAGGAAGGCACGAGCAGTACTTC.

This chain links TRBV30 with TRBJ1-1; 9 bases align to TRBD1. V shed 0 bases, J shed 7 bases, and the junction held 9 bases outside the gene matches. The germline CDR1 and CDR2 sequences are GTSNPN and SVGIG (reference sequence). The CDR3 has 15 residues. The CDR3 sequence is CAWSVGGTGINEAFF. The CDR3 DNA is TGTGCCTGGAGTGTAGGCGGGACAGGGATAAATGAAGCTTTCTTT. Supplemented by reference TRBV30 and TRBJ1-1, the full variable domain reads SQTIHQWPATLVQPVGSPLSLECTVEGTSNPNLYWYRQAAGRGLQLLFYSVGIGQISSEVPQNLSASRPQDRQFILSSKKLLLSDSGFYLCAWSVGGTGINEAFFGQGTRLTVV.